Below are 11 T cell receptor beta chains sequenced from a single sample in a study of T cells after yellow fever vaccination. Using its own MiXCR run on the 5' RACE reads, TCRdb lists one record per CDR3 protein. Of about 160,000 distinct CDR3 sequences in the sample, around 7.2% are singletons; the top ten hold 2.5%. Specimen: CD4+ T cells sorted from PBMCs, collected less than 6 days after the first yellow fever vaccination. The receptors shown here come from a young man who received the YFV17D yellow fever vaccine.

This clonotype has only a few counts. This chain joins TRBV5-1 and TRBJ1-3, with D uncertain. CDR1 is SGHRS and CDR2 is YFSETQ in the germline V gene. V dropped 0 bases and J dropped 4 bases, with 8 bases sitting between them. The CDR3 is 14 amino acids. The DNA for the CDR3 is TGCGCCAGCAGCTTGGAGGCACAAGGAAACACCATATATTTT. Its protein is CASSLEAQGNTIYF.

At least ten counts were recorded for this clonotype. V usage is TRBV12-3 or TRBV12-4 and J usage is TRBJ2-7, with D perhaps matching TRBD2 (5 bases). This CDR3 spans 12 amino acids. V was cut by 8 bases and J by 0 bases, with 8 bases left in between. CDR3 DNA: TGTGCCAGCGGTCGGGACTCCTACGAGCAGTACTTC. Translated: CASGRDSYEQYF.

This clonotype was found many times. Here the CDR3 reads CASSQGWAGGVTNEQFF. The CDR3 DNA is TGCGCCAGCAGCCAAGGCTGGGCGGGGGGCGTTACAAATGAGCAGTTCTTC. The gene calls are TRBV4-3 and TRBJ2-1, with 8 nucleotides matching TRBD2. The CDR3 runs 17 residues. Germline lookup yields CDR1 LGHNA and CDR2 YSLEER. After removal of 1 base from V and 7 bases from J, the junction contained 12 bases not matched to a gene.

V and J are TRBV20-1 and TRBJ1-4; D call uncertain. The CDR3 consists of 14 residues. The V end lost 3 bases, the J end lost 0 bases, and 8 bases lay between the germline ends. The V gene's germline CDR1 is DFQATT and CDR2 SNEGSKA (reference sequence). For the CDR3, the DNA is TGCAGTGCTAGGGACGGAGCAACTAATGAAAAACTGTTTTTT. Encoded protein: CSARDGATNEKLFF.

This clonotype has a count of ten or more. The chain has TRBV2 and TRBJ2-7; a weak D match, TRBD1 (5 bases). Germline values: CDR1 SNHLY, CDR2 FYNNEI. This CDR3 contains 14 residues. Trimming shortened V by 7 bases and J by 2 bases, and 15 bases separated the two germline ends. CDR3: CASNLPGRAYEQYV. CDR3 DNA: TGTGCCAGCAATCTTCCGGGCAGGGCCTACGAGCAGTACGTC.

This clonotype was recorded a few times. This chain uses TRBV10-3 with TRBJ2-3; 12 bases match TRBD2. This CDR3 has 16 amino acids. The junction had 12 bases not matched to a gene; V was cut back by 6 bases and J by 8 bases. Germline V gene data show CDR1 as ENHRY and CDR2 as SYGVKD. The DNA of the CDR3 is TGTGCCATCAGCGGGACTAGCGGGTTATCAGGGGGTACGCAGTATTTT. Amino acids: CAISGTSGLSGGTQYF.

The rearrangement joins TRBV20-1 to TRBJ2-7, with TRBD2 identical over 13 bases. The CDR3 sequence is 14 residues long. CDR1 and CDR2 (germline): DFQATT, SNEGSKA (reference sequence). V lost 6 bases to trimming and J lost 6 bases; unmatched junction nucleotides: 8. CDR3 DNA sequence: TGCAGTGCAAAAACTAGCGGGGGGGCCGCCGAGCAGTACTTC. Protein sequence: CSAKTSGGAAEQYF.

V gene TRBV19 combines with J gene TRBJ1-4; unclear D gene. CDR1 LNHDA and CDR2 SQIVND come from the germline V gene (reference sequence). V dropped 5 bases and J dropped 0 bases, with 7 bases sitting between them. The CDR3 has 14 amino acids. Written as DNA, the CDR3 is TGTGCCAGTAGTGGCGGCGCAACTAATGAAAAACTGTTTTTT. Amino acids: CASSGGATNEKLFF.

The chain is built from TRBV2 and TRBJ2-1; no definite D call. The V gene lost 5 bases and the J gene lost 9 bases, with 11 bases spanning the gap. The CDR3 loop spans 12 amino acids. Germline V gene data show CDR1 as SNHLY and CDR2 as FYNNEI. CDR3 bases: TGTGCCAGCAGTTATACAGAGGTTGAGCAGTTCTTC. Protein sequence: CASSYTEVEQFF.

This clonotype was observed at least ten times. The CDR3 DNA reads as TGTGCCAGCAGTCCCCAACCTCACAATGAGCAGTTCTTC. Encoded protein: CASSPQPHNEQFF. The chain couples TRBV6-1 to TRBJ2-1; the D is unclear. The CDR3 totals 13 residues. The V end was cut by 5 bases, the J end by 5 bases, with 10 bases between. CDR1 MNHNS and CDR2 SASEGT come from the germline V gene.

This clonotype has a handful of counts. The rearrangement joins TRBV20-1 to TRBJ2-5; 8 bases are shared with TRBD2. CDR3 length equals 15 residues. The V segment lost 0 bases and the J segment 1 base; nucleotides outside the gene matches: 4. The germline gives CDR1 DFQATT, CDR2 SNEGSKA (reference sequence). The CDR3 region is CSAREVAGFQETQYF. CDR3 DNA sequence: TGCAGTGCTAGAGAGGTAGCGGGGTTCCAAGAGACCCAGTACTTC.